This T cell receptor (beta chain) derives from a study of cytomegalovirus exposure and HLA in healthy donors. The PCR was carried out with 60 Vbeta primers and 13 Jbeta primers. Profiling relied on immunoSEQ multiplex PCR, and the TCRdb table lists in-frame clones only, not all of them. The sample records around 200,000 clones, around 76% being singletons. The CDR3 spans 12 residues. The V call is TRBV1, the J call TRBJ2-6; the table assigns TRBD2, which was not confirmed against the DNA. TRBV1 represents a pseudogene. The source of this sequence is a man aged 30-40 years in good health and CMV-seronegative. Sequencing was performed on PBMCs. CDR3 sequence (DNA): TGCACCAGGGGCTCTACTAGCGATTATTCGGCTTTC. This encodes CTRGSTSDYSAF.